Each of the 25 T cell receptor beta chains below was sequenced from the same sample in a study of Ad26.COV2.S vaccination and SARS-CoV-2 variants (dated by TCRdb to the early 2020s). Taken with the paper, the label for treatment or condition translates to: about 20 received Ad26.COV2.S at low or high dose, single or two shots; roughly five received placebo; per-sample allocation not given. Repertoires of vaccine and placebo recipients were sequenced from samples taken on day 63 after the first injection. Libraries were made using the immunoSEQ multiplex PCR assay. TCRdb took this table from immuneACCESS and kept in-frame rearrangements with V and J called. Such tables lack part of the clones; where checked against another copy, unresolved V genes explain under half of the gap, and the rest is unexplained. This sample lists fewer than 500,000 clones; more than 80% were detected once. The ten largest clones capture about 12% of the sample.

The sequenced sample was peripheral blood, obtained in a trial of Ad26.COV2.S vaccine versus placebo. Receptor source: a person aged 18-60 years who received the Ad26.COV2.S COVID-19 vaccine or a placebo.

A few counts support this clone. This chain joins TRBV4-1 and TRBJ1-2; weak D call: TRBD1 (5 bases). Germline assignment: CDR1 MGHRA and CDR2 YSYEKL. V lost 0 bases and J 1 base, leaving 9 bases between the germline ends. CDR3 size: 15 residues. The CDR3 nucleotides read TGCGCCAGCAGCCAAGAGCTGACAGTTAACTATGGCTACACCTTC. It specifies CASSQELTVNYGYTF.

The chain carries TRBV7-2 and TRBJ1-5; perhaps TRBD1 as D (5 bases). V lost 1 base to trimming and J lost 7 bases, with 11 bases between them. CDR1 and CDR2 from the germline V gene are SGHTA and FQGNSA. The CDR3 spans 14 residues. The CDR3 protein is CASSLGGAGQPQHF. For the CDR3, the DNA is TGTGCCAGCAGCTTAGGGGGCGCGGGGCAGCCCCAGCATTTT. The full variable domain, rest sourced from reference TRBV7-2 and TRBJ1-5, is GAGVSQSPSNKVTEKGKDVELRCDPISGHTALYWYRQSLGQGLEFLIYFQGNSAPDKSGLPSDRFSAERTGGSVSTLTIQRTQQEDSAVYLCASSLGGAGQPQHFGDGTRLSIL.

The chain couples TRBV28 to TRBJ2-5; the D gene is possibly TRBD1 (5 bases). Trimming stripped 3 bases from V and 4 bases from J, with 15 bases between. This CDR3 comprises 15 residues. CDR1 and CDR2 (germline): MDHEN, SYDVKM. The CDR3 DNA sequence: TGTGCCAGCAGTTTTGACTCCCAAAGGGGAGAGACCCAGTACTTC. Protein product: CASSFDSQRGETQYF.

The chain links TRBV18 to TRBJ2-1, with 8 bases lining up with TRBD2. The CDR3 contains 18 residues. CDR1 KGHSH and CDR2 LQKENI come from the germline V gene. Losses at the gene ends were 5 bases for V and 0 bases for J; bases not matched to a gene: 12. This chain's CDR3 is CASSGATSGQSSYNEQFF. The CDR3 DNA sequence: TGTGCCAGCTCAGGGGCTACTAGCGGACAAAGCTCCTACAATGAGCAGTTCTTC. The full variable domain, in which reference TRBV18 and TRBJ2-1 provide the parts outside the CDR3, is NAGVMQNPRHLVRRRGQEARLRCSPMKGHSHVYWYRQLPEEGLKFMVYLQKENIIDESGMPKERFSAEFPKEGPSILRIQQVVRGDSAAYFCASSGATSGQSSYNEQFFGPGTRLTVL.

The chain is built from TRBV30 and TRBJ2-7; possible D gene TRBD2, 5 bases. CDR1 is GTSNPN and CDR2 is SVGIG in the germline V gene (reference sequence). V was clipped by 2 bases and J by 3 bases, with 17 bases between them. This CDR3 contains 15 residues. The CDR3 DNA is TGTGCCTGGAGTTTGGGGTGGAAGGGAGTCTACGAGCAGTACTTC. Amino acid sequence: CAWSLGWKGVYEQYF.

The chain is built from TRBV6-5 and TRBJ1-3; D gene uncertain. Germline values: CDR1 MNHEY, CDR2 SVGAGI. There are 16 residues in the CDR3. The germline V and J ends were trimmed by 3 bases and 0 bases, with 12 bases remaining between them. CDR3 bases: TGTGCCAGCAGTTATGGTATCCCCAACTCTGGAAACACCATATATTTT. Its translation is CASSYGIPNSGNTIYF.

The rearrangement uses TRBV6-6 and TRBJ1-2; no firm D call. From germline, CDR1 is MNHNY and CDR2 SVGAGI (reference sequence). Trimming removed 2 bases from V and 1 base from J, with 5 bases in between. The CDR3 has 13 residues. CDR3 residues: CASSYSLNYGYTF. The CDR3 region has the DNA TGTGCCAGCAGTTACAGTCTTAACTATGGCTACACCTTC.

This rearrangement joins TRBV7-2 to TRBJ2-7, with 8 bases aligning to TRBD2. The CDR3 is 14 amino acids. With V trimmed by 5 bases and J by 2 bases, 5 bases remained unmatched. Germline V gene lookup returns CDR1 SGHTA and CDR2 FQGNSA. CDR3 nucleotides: TGTGCCAGCAGCGCCCGGGGGGGGGCCTACGAGCAGTACTTC. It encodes CASSARGGAYEQYF.

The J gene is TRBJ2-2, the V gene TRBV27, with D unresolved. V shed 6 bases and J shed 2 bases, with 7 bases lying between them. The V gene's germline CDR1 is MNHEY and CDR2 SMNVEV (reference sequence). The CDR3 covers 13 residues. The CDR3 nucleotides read TGTGCCAGCAGACCGATTAACACCGGGGAGCTGTTTTTT. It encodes CASRPINTGELFF.

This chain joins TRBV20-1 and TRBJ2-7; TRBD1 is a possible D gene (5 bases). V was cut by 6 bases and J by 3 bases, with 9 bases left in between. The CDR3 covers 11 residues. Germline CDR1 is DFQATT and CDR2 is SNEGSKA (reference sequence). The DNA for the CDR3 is TGCAGTGCGGGGCCAATCTACGAGCAGTACTTC. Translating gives CSAGPIYEQYF.

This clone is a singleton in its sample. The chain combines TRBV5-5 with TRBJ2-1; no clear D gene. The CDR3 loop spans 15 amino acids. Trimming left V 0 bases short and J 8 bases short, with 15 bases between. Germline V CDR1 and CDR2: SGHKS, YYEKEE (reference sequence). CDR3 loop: CASSLVLPLGDEQFF. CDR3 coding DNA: TGTGCCAGCAGCTTGGTTCTGCCCCTTGGGGATGAGCAGTTCTTC.

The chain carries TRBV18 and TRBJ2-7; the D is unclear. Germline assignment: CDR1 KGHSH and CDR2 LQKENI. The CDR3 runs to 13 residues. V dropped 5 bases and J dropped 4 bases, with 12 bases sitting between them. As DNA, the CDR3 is TGTGCCAGCTCAAACGACGGCGCGTACGAGCAGTACTTC. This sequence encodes CASSNDGAYEQYF.

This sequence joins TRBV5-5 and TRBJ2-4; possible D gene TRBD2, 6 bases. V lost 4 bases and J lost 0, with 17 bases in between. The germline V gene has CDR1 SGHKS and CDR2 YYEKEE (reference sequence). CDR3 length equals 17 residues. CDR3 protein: CASSGGTGRLAKNIQYF. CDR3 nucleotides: TGTGCCAGCAGCGGGGGGACCGGCCGTTTAGCCAAAAACATTCAGTACTTC.

DNA for the CDR3: TGTGCCAGCAGCCCTACCAGCCCCCCAAGCGAGCAGTACTTC. This encodes CASSPTSPPSEQYF. This chain uses TRBV7-6 with TRBJ2-7; no reliable D call. V was shortened by 5 bases and J by 6 bases, with 17 bases between the two germline ends. CDR1 and CDR2 from the germline V gene are SGHVS and FNYEAQ. The CDR3 totals 14 residues.

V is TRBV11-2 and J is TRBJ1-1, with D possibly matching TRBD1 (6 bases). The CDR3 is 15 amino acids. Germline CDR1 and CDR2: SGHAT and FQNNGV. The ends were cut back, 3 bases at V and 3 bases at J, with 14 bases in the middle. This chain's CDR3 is CASSLTGPPHTEAFF. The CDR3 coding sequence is TGTGCCAGCAGCTTGACAGGTCCCCCTCACACTGAAGCTTTCTTT. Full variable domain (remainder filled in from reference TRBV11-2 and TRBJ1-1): EAGVAQSPRYKIIEKRQSVAFWCNPISGHATLYWYQQILGQGPKLLIQFQNNGVVDDSQLPKDRFSAERLKGVDSTLKIQPAKLEDSAVYLCASSLTGPPHTEAFFGQGTRLTVV.

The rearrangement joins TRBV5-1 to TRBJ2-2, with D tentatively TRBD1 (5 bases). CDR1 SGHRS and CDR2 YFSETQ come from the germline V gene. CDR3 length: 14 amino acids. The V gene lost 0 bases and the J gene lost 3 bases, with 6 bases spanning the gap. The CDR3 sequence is CASSLEGDTGELFF. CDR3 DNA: TGCGCCAGCAGCTTGGAAGGGGACACCGGGGAGCTGTTTTTT.

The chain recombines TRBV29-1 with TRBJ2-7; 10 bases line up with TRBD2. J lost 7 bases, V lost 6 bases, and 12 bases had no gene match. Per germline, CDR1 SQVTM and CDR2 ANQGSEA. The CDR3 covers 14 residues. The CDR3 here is CSVALAGEYGEQYF. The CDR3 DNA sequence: TGCAGCGTCGCCCTAGCGGGAGAGTATGGTGAGCAGTACTTC.

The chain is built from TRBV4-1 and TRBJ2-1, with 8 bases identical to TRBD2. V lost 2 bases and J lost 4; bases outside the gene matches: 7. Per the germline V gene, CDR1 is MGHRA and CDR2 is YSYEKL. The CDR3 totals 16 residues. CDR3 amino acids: CASSQFLSGAYNEQFF. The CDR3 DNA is TGCGCCAGCAGCCAATTTCTTAGCGGGGCATACAATGAGCAGTTCTTC.

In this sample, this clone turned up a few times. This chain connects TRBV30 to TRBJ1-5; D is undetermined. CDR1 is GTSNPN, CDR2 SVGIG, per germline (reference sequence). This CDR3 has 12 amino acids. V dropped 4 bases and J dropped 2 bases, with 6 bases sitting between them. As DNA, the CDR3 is TGTGCCTGGAAAGTTCGCAATCAGCCCCAGCATTTT. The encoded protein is CAWKVRNQPQHF.

The CDR3 nucleotides read TGTGCCAGCAGCTTAAGTCAGCTAGCGGTAAACACCGGGGAGCTGTTTTTT. It is translated as CASSLSQLAVNTGELFF. The chain carries TRBV7-3 and TRBJ2-2; 7 nucleotides align to TRBD2. This CDR3 is built from 17 residues. V dropped 1 base and J dropped 2; count of bases not matched to a gene: 7. Germline V CDR1 and CDR2: SGHTA, FQGTGA.

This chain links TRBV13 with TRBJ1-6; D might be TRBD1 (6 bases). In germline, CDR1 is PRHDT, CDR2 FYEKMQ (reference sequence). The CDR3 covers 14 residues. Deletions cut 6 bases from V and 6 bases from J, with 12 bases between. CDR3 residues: CASRGTTTNSPLHF. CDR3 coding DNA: TGTGCCAGCAGGGGGACAACTACTAATTCACCCCTCCACTTT.

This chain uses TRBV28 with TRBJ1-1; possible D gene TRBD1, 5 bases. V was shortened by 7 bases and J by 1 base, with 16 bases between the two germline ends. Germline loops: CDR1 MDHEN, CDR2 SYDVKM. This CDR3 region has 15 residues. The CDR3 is CASTNPIGGNTEAFF. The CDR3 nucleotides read TGTGCCAGCACCAACCCAATTGGGGGGAACACTGAAGCTTTCTTT. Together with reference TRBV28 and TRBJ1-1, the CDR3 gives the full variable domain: DVKVTQSSRYLVKRTGEKVFLECVQDMDHENMFWYRQDPGLGLRLIYFSYDVKMKEKGDIPEGYSVSREKKERFSLILESASTNQTSMYLCASTNPIGGNTEAFFGQGTRLTVV.

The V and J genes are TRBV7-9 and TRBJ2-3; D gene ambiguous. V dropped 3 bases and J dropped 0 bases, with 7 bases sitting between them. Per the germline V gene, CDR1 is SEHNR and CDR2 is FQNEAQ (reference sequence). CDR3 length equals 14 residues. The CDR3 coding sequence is TGTGCCAGCAGCTTCTCACCTAGCACAGATACGCAGTATTTT. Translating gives CASSFSPSTDTQYF.

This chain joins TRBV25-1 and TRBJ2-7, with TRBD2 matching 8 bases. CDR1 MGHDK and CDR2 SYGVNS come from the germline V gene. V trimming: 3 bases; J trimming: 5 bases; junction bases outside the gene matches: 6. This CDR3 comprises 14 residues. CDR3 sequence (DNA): TGTGCCAGCAGTGACCCTGGCGGGAGGCACGAGCAGTACTTC. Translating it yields CASSDPGGRHEQYF.

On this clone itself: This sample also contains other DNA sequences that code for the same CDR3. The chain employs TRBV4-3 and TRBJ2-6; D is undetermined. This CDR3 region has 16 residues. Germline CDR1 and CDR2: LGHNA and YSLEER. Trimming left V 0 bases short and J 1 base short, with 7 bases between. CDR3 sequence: CASSQDSSSGANVLTF. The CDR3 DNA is TGCGCCAGCAGCCAAGATTCATCGTCTGGGGCCAACGTCCTGACTTTC.